Listed below are T cell receptor beta chains from one sample, sequenced in a study of blood T cell repertoires in COVID-19. TCRdb's copy holds only in-frame clones and misses some; the assay was immunoSEQ multiplex PCR. Found here are around 28,000 clones, over 75% of them singletons; the top ten hold roughly 23%. Specimen: peripheral blood. The receptors shown here come from a human donor in a cohort sampled during active COVID-19. Each CDR3 is given without its conserved first and last residue.

J gene	V gene	CDR3 protein
TRBJ2-1	TRBV11-2	ASSDRPGGANEQF
TRBJ2-3	TRBV5-1	ASRRDSGTDTQY
TRBJ1-1	TRBV25-1	ASERKGARRYTEAF
TRBJ1-6	TRBV2	ASMRTGGSSLASPLH
TRBJ1-1	TRBV10-3	AIRETGGTPTEAF
TRBJ1-1	TRBV6-5	ASSYGAGGAF
TRBJ2-5	TRBV4-3	ASSQEVRGAETQY
TRBJ2-3	TRBV7-9	ASSASGGPSTDTQY
TRBJ2-3	TRBV6-2/TRBV6-3	ASSSLPTSEITDTQY
TRBJ2-7	TRBV7-9	ASSLRSGGSYEQY
TRBJ1-6	TRBV5-4	ASSSTGFLSYNSPLH
TRBJ2-3	TRBV27	ASRYTGTGITDTQY
TRBJ2-7	TRBV4-1	ASSQNQVSYEQY
TRBJ1-2	TRBV5-6	ASSPFGQGSYGYT
TRBJ2-5	TRBV7-7	ASSTYRAETQY
TRBJ1-5	TRBV18	ASSRGTDQPQH
TRBJ2-7	TRBV7-2	ASSLQGQGLRDEQY